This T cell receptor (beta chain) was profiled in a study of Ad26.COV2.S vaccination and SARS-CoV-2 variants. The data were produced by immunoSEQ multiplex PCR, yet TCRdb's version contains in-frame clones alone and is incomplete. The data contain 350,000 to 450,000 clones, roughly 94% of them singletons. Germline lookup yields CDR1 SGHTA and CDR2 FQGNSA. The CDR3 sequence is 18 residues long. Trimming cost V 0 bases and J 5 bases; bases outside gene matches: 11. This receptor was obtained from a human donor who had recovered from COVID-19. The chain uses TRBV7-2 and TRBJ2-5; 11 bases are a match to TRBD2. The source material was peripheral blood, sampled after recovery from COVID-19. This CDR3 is CASSLARGIAGGPETQYF. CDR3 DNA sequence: TGTGCCAGCAGCTTAGCGCGGGGAATAGCGGGGGGGCCGGAGACCCAGTACTTC.